The 18 T cell receptor beta chains reported below all come from one sample, sequenced in a study of shared clonotypes between healthy human individuals. Sequenced by immunoSEQ multiplex PCR; TCRdb stores in-frame clones only, minus some. The repertoire holds about 490,000 clones, with 60% to 85% as singletons. Sequencing input: PBMCs. The source is a woman aged 40 to 49 in good health. Some clones in this sample may be carry-over from other donors' samples.

J is TRBJ2-2 and V is TRBV28; TRBD2 matches 15 bases. CDR3 length: 18 residues. Looked up from germline, CDR1 is MDHEN and CDR2 is SYDVKM. The V segment lost 2 bases and the J segment 7 bases; nucleotides outside the gene matches: 8. The CDR3 region has the DNA TGTGCCAGCAGTTTAGGACTAGCGGGAGGGCAAGTCGGCGGGGAGCTGTTTTTT. It specifies CASSLGLAGGQVGGELFF.

This rearrangement joins TRBV5-1 to TRBJ2-5, with a possible D match to TRBD1 (5 bases). V gave up 5 bases and J gave up 2 bases, with 16 bases separating them. CDR3 length equals 15 residues. Germline V gives CDR1 SGHRS, CDR2 YFSETQ. In nucleotides, the CDR3 is TGCGCCAGCAGTCAGGGCCCATCCCTACAAGAGACCCAGTACTTC. Its protein product is CASSQGPSLQETQYF.

This clone came up once. The chain employs TRBV2 and TRBJ2-4, with D uncertain. V lost 3 bases and J 4 bases, leaving 7 bases between the germline ends. The CDR3 loop spans 13 amino acids. Germline-derived CDR1 and CDR2 are SNHLY and FYNNEI. CDR3 in amino acids: CASSDSQKNIQYF. The CDR3 DNA reads TGTGCCAGCAGTGACAGCCAAAAAAACATTCAGTACTTC.

For this clone: It is likely a read error: a sequence one base away is far more abundant. Other DNA sequences in this specimen translate into the identical CDR3. This chain links TRBV7-9 with TRBJ2-5; D gene uncertain. The J call may not be correct, given that the DNA end is closer to TRBJ2-7. Germline V gives CDR1 SEHNR, CDR2 FQNEAQ (reference sequence). CDR3 length: 11 amino acids. CDR3 DNA sequence: TGTGCCAGCAGCCGGAACTACGAGCAGTACTTC. The encoded protein is CASSRNYEQYF.

This clone was detected only a few times. The rearrangement links TRBV27 to TRBJ1-4; TRBD1 agrees at 11 bases. The J segment lost 8 bases and the V segment lost 6 bases, leaving 5 bases of the junction unmatched. Germline CDR1 is MNHEY and CDR2 is SMNVEV (reference sequence). This CDR3 contains 14 residues. The CDR3 spells CASSPDRGREKLFF. As DNA, the CDR3 is TGTGCCAGCAGCCCGGACAGGGGGCGAGAAAAACTGTTTTTT. Full variable domain (rest looked up from reference TRBV27 and TRBJ1-4): EAQVTQNPRYLITVTGKKLTVTCSQNMNHEYMSWYRQDPGLGLRQIYYSMNVEVTDKGDVPEGYKVSRKEKRNFPLILESPSPNQTSLYFCASSPDRGREKLFFGSGTQLSVL.

This rearrangement joins TRBV29-1 to TRBJ1-5; a weak D match, TRBD1 (5 bases). CDR1 and CDR2 (germline): SQVTM, ANQGSEA. The CDR3 extends over 13 amino acids. The ends were cut back, 3 bases at V and 3 bases at J, with 9 bases in the middle. For the CDR3, the DNA is TGCAGCGTTGAGGGGGGGACCAATCAGCCCCAGCATTTT. Amino acids: CSVEGGTNQPQHF.

The chain uses TRBV5-5 and TRBJ2-7; 11 bases align to TRBD2. The CDR3 runs 15 residues. Germline V lookup: CDR1 SGHKS, CDR2 YYEKEE (reference sequence). V lost 5 bases, J lost 1 base, and 5 bases stayed unmatched. CDR3 loop: CASSWTSGSSYEQYF. As DNA, the CDR3 is TGTGCCAGCAGTTGGACTAGCGGGTCATCCTACGAGCAGTACTTC.

V is TRBV14 and J is TRBJ1-1; D ambiguous. V dropped 0 bases and J dropped 2 bases, with 10 bases sitting between them. The CDR3 spans 15 residues. Germline CDR1 SGHDN, CDR2 FVKESK. The CDR3 here is CASSQEIGVNTEAFF. The DNA of the CDR3 is TGTGCCAGCAGCCAAGAGATTGGGGTCAACACTGAAGCTTTCTTT. The entire variable domain, with the rest obtained from reference TRBV14 and TRBJ1-1, is as follows: EAGVTQFPSHSVIEKGQTVTLRCDPISGHDNLYWYRRVMGKEIKFLLHFVKESKQDESGMPNNRFLAERTGGTYSTLKVQPAELEDSGVYFCASSQEIGVNTEAFFGQGTRLTVV.

This clone has more than one count but fewer than ten. The CDR3 loop reads CAWSRSANTEAFF. The CDR3, as DNA: TGTGCCTGGAGTAGGTCCGCCAACACTGAAGCTTTCTTT. The J gene is TRBJ1-1, the V gene TRBV30; D remains unclear. V lost 2 bases to trimming and J lost 2 bases, with 9 bases between them. This CDR3 spans 13 amino acids. CDR1 GTSNPN and CDR2 SVGIG come from the germline V gene (reference sequence).

This clone was seen only once. The rearrangement links TRBV25-1 to TRBJ2-5; either TRBD1 or TRBD2 may supply D (6 bases each). Germline V gene lookup returns CDR1 MGHDK and CDR2 SYGVNS. The CDR3 sequence is 17 residues long. Trimming cost V 5 bases and J 5 bases, with 24 bases left between them. The DNA of the CDR3 is TGTGCCAGCAGTCCTCGGGTGGGGGCGCGGGGTAAGGAGACCCAGTACTTC. This gives the protein CASSPRVGARGKETQYF. The full variable domain, its missing parts supplied by reference TRBV25-1 and TRBJ2-5, is EADIYQTPRYLVIGTGKKITLECSQTMGHDKMYWYQQDPGMELHLIHYSYGVNSTEKGDLSSESTVSRIRTEHFPLTLESARPSHTSQYLCASSPRVGARGKETQYFGPGTRLLVL.

Concerning this clone: One end of the junction does not line up with germline, which may come from a read error. Other DNA sequences within the sample encode an identical CDR3. This chain joins TRBV6-6 and TRBJ2-2; D unclear. Germline values: CDR1 MNHNY, CDR2 SVGAGI (reference sequence). The CDR3 is 14 amino acids. The CDR3, as DNA: TGCGCCAGCAGCGTCAGGCTGGACACCGGGGAGCTGTTTTTT. It yields the protein CASSVRLDTGELFF.

The genes are TRBV2 and TRBJ2-7, with D unclear. Germline assignment: CDR1 SNHLY and CDR2 FYNNEI. This CDR3 is built from 14 residues. Trimming removed 8 bases at V and 3 bases at J, with 17 bases between. Here the CDR3 DNA reads TGTGCCAGCCCTAACATGGATTGGAGCTACGAGCAGTACTTC. Translated, it gives CASPNMDWSYEQYF.

This clone has just a few counts. The chain recombines TRBV27 with TRBJ1-1; the D gene is possibly TRBD1 (5 bases). Germline V gives CDR1 MNHEY, CDR2 SMNVEV (reference sequence). V lost 5 bases and J lost 4, with 14 bases in between. The CDR3 has 14 residues. The CDR3 is CASSLGVGGTEAFF. The CDR3, as DNA: TGTGCCAGCAGTCTAGGGGTTGGCGGCACTGAAGCTTTCTTT.

The chain combines TRBV15 with TRBJ1-5; D call uncertain. The CDR3 has 15 amino acids. From germline, CDR1 is LNHNV and CDR2 YYDKDF (reference sequence). V dropped 0 bases and J dropped 6 bases, with 12 bases sitting between them. The CDR3 DNA reads as TGTGCCACCAGCAGAGAGCAGGAACAGACTCAGCCCCAGCATTTT. Residues: CATSREQEQTQPQHF. Based on the CDR3 plus reference TRBV15 and TRBJ1-5, the full variable domain is DAMVIQNPRYQVTQFGKPVTLSCSQTLNHNVMYWYQQKSSQAPKLLFHYYDKDFNNEADTPDNFQSRRPNTSFCFLDIRSPGLGDTAMYLCATSREQEQTQPQHFGDGTRLSIL.

The chain recombines TRBV2 with TRBJ1-1; D is unresolved. V dropped 7 bases and J dropped 4 bases, with 19 bases sitting between them. The germline CDR1 and CDR2 sequences are SNHLY and FYNNEI. This CDR3 has 15 amino acids. CDR3 loop: CASNIDARPSTEAFF. The CDR3 DNA is TGTGCCAGCAACATCGATGCGCGTCCAAGCACTGAAGCTTTCTTT. Variable domain in full (rest from reference TRBV2 and TRBJ1-1): EPEVTQTPSHQVTQMGQEVILRCVPISNHLYFYWYRQILGQKVEFLVSFYNNEISEKSEIFDDQFSVERPDGSNFTLKIRSTKLEDSAMYFCASNIDARPSTEAFFGQGTRLTVV.

The chain uses TRBV7-3 and TRBJ1-1; 8 bases are a match to TRBD1. Germline V gene data show CDR1 as SGHTA and CDR2 as FQGTGA. The length of the CDR3 is 14 residues. Trimming removed 0 bases from V and 11 bases from J; junction bases left unmatched: 8. CDR3 residues: CASSLTPQTGVAFF. CDR3 bases: TGTGCCAGCAGCTTAACCCCCCAGACAGGGGTTGCTTTCTTT.

This clone occurred a few times. The chain combines TRBV13 with TRBJ2-5; no firm D call. This CDR3 is 13 amino acids long. V was pared by 2 bases and J by 4 bases, with 8 bases between. Germline V lookup: CDR1 PRHDT, CDR2 FYEKMQ (reference sequence). In DNA form, the CDR3 reads TGTGCCAGCAGCTTACGAGTAACAGAGACCCAGTACTTC. It translates to CASSLRVTETQYF.

The chain recombines TRBV5-1 with TRBJ2-3, with no clear D. The germline CDR1 and CDR2 sequences are SGHRS and YFSETQ. CDR3 size: 13 residues. Trimming took off 6 bases at V and 6 bases at J, with 14 bases between the two ends. The CDR3 bases are TGCGCCAGCATGGCAGGTGACGGGGATACGCAGTATTTT. Translation gives CASMAGDGDTQYF.